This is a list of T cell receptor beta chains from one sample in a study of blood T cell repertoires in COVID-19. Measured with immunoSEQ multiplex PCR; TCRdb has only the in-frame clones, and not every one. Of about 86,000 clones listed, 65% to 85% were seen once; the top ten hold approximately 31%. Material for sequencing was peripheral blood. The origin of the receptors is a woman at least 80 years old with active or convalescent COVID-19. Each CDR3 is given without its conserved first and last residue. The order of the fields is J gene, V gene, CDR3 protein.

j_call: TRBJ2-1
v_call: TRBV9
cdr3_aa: ASSVVGGAVYNEQF

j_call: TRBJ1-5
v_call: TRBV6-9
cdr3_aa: ASSLQGPSNQPQH

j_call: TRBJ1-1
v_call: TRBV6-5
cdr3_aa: ASSATLQGREAF

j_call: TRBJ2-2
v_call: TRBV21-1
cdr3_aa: ASSKGTSGGGGELF

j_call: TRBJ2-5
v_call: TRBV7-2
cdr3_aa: ASSFSGGETQY

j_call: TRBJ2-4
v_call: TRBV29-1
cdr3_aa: SVVRGQNIQY

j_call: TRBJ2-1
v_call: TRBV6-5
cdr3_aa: ASSYDLARSYNEQF

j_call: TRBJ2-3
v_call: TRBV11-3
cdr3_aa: ASSLLAGGRTDTQY

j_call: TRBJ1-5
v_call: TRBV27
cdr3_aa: ASSLFSGYNQPQH

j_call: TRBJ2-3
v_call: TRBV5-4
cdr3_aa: ASSLAGNTDTQY

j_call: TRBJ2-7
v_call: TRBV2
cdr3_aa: ASTPGRGSHEQY

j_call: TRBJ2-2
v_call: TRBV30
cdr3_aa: ASPESDPNTGELF

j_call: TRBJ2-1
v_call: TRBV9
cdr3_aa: ASSVGIRAGYNEQF

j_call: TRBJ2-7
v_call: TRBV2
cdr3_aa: ATQAGEYEQY

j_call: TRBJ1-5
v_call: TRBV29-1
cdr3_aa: SVEDRANQPQH

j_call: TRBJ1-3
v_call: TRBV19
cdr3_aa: ASIPGMPVDTIY

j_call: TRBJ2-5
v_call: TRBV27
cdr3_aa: ASRQTSGPGAQY

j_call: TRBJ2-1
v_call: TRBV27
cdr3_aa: ASSRDGGAWEQF

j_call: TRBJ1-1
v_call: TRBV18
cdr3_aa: ASSPRSLSEAF

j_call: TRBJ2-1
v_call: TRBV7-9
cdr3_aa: ASSLSSGSSYNEQF

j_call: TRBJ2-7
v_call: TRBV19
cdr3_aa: ASSLRAGSYEQY

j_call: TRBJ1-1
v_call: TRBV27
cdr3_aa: ASSFKQDTEAF